The subject of this entry is one T cell receptor (beta chain). Its antigen remains unidentified. The record originates from a study of OX40 agonist ivuxolimab in advanced cancers. On the study more broadly: Ivuxolimab, an antibody that agonizes OX40 (CD134), was administered to the patients. General study points: People who partly responded at 0.1-3.0 mg/kg had some of the least clonal expansion seen.

The CDR3 covers 15 residues. The germline V gene has CDR1 SGHTA and CDR2 FQGNSA. The ends lost 5 bases at V and 4 bases at J; junction bases unmatched: 9. Only in-frame clones appear in the TCRdb table, and some are missing; sequencing was by immunoSEQ multiplex PCR. The sample includes 20,000 or so clones, about four fifths seen only once; the top ten take over 10%. This specimen was CD4+ or CD8+ T cells sorted from blood, taken in a trial of the OX40 agonist ivuxolimab. The chain recombines TRBV7-2 with TRBJ2-3; 7 positions match TRBD2. The sequence came from an adult with an advanced solid tumor such as melanoma, head and neck, liver or kidney cancer. The CDR3 protein is CASSPSSGVADTQYF. The CDR3 region has the DNA TGTGCCAGCAGCCCCTCTAGCGGAGTGGCAGATACGCAGTATTTT.